This T cell receptor beta chain was sequenced for a study of regulatory T cells in long-lasting Graves disease. As for the study in general: Persistent cases were those of Graves' disease that involved over 5 years of antithyroid drugs with positive TSH receptor antibodies. Study observations and caveats: Persistent Graves' patients possessed reduced TCR diversity relative to recently diagnosed ones.

The sample's time point: persistent/refractory GD, antithyroid drugs over 5 years with positive TRAb. RNA extracted from PBMCs served as the sequencing template. There are a few counts of this clonotype. Its cognate antigen is unknown. Construction of the TCR beta libraries employed iRepertoire HTBI primers in conjunction with Arm-PCR of CDR3 regions. TCRdb processed the multiplex PCR reads anew with MiXCR; each CDR3 protein has one entry. The sample lists a few hundred thousand distinct CDR3 sequences, 20% to 25% seen once, with around 7% in the top ten. Trimming removed 6 bases from V and 4 bases from J; junction bases left unmatched: 10. CDR3 length: 15 amino acids. Germline loops: CDR1 MDHEN, CDR2 SYDVKM.

The chain links TRBV28 to TRBJ2-5; 8 bases map to TRBD1. The TCR comes from a female donor with Graves disease. Sequencing used peripheral blood mononuclear cells (PBMCs), obtained when the disease was refractory, from a patient treated with antithyroid drugs. The CDR3 reads CASSHHGQGRETQYF. In DNA, the CDR3 is TGTGCCAGCAGCCACCACGGACAGGGTCGAGAGACCCAGTACTTC.